The following is a TCR beta chain sequence with its context. Its antigen is unknown. The record has no base qualities; no much larger clone is one base away. This sample stems from a study of cytomegalovirus exposure and HLA in healthy donors (TCRdb year 2017). Regarding the study in general: According to an earlier analysis of several hundred of the donors, about 179 million T cells yielded 90 million to 130 million unique TCR beta sequences and approximately 300 Gb of sequence data. Roughly 310 gigabases of sequencing data and tens of millions of unique TCR sequences were included in an early release covering roughly 600 HLA-typed donors. The genetic ancestry cluster associated with self-reported Caucasian donors included approximately 85% of the approximately 430 genotyped donors. The study aimed to test whether signatures of past pathogen exposure could be identified by cataloging public T cell receptors. Using immunosequencing, the study profiled T cell repertoires from 666 subjects and related those repertoires to cytomegalovirus serostatus. A separate validation cohort of 100 to 150 different subjects was used in addition to the roughly 640-subject first cohort. High-throughput TCR immunosequencing, statistical association of individual TCRs with disease status, and machine learning were combined to predict cytomegalovirus infection status. In a later analysis, previously published TCR beta repertoires from several hundred donors were re-analyzed and high-resolution HLA genotyping was added so that TCR occurrence patterns could be studied. Rather than drawing on any new phenotypic data, the later analysis identified candidate immune exposures from TCR beta sequences and the way those sequences occurred across donors. An earlier analysis of several hundred of the donors used high-throughput TCR beta sequencing to judge whether each TCR beta V gene segment behaved as functional or pseudogenic. Donor age, sex, ethnicity and CMV serostatus were compiled alongside the repertoire data. In a later genetic analysis, genome-wide SNP genotypes for 398 of the 666 donors were used, and that subset was treated as a discovery cohort. All discovery cohort repertoires had been generated on a single sequencing platform. Both class I and class II loci were covered by HLA typing, at four-digit resolution. Typing coverage varied by locus: about 629-640 donors for A, B, C, DRB1 and DQB1; more than 500 for DQA1; more than 600 for DPA1; more than 450 for DPB1. Roughly five DR-DQ haplotypes were handled as single units for association and clustering because linkage in the cohort was strong. Among some 400 genotyped donors of the cohort, an average of approximately 240,000 unique TCR beta nucleotide sequences was sequenced per donor, of which about 19% were non-productive.

In total, about 650 healthy bone marrow donors made up the cohort. Cohort members were all nominally healthy when sampled, although unrecorded immune exposures were likely present. The donor tested CMV seronegative, placing the donor among the approximately 400 seronegative members of the cohort. Each donor provided a peripheral blood sample, and peripheral blood mononuclear cells were used for TCR beta sequencing. Genomic DNA was extracted from the blood cell samples with the Qiagen DNeasy Blood Extraction Kit. In the germline V gene, CDR1 corresponds to MDHEN and CDR2 to SYDVKM. The CDR3 runs 11 residues from the cysteine to the phenylalanine. The sequence is cut down to CDR3 DNA, 33 bases in frame from base 1. Overall results and qualifications from the work: The study gave a list of 150 to 200 TCR beta chains associated with cytomegalovirus. Because the 87-base-pair reads could not distinguish some IMGT-functional V segments, including TRBV6-2 and TRBV6-3, those segments were excluded. According to a later analysis, TCR association rates differed among HLA loci, with DRB1 alleles showing the most associated TCRs and HLA-C alleles showing the fewest. When HLA alleles, especially DR and DQ, strongly co-occurred, attributing TCR associations to individual alleles was difficult. Because HLA typing was unavailable for some donors at each locus, only the typed subset was used in association tests. A later analysis reported that several top co-occurrence clusters appeared linked to parvovirus B19, influenza, CMV and Epstein-Barr virus. Because counts were too low, about 18 rarely observed V segments, including chromosome 9 orphons, were excluded from the earlier analysis of roughly 580 of the donors. In vitro tests confirmed that a few of the cytomegalovirus-associated TCR beta chains recognize cytomegalovirus antigens. Most TCR sequences were seen in very few donors, while some public TCRs were found in many individuals. An earlier analysis of approximately 540 of the donors showed that most TCR beta V segments appeared in productive rearrangements either about 87% or about 30% of the time, which broadly matched IMGT annotations. Linkage disequilibrium might explain the correlated functional status among segregating V segments, but an unknown experimental factor could not be excluded. In a later analysis, HLA-associated TCR beta chains were found to be more clonally expanded and to have lower generation probabilities than equally common non-associated chains. In this cohort, only TCR beta chains were sequenced, and detectable features were limited by the absence of alpha or paired-chain data. A further reported finding was that TCR beta sequences accurately predicted the HLA-A and HLA-B alleles for most subjects in the first cohort. An association between a missense DCLRE1C variant and V-gene and J-gene trimming of TCR beta chains was found in a later genetic analysis and replicated in an independent cohort. It was suggested by the authors that the approach could potentially be generalized to other disease states and immunological phenotypes. Roughly uniform sequencing depth across donors was assumed in presence/absence analyses, although this assumption may not hold. A group of highly shared sequence variants was considered likely to be a technical artifact of the sequencing pipeline. CMV serostatus was the only immune exposure information available for the cohort. At a false discovery rate of 0.05, a later analysis linked some 17,000 TCR beta sequences to specific HLA alleles. Compared with the approximately 720-donor mean, donors in an Asian-associated ancestry cluster had fewer N-insertions in productive TCRs, according to a later genetic analysis. The classifier was reported to diagnose cytomegalovirus status with high specificity and sensitivity in both the original and validation cohorts. According to a later analysis, most CMV-associated TCR beta chains appeared to be HLA-restricted, and the HLA associations seemed to be driven largely by CMV exposure.

The protocol used for the library was the immunoSEQ multiplex PCR assay. The multiplex PCR relied on a mix of 60 forward primers for TCR Vbeta segments and 13 reverse primers for TCR Jbeta segments. A multiplex PCR assay on genomic DNA amplified the CDR3 region of rearranged TCR beta genes. Amplified TCR beta libraries were sequenced as 87-base-pair reads on the Illumina HiSeq System. In the authors' own workflow: A later analysis counted tens of millions of unique TCR beta chains across the 550 to 700 repertoires, and approximately 11 million of these chains were shared by at least two donors. A nearest-neighbor algorithm error-corrected the raw reads and collapsed the reads into unique sequences, merging closely related sequences to remove PCR and sequencing errors. CDR3 sequences were aligned to IMGT reference sequences to assign V, D and J gene segments. For a sequence to be retained, at least a six-nucleotide match to both a V gene segment and a J gene segment was required. A rearrangement counted as productive if the CDR3 had no stop codons and remained in frame with V and J, and every other rearrangement counted as non-productive. Following IMGT convention, CDR3 was defined as the stretch from the second conserved V-encoded cysteine up to the conserved J-encoded phenylalanine. The earlier analysis of some 550 of the donors excluded any sequence lacking an unambiguous match to a single V gene segment. An earlier analysis of a few hundred of the donors called V segments functional above 56.7% productive rearrangements and segregating when the between-donor standard deviation exceeded 5%. A statistical classification framework was developed to diagnose cytomegalovirus status using the catalog of TCR beta chain sequences. A later analysis assigned V and J genes by comparing TCR nucleotide sequences with IMGT/GENE-DB human TR gene sequences. A later analysis assigned CDR3 sequences and most-parsimonious VDJ recombination scenarios with the TCRdist pipeline. In a later analysis, every TCR beta chain was defined by the combination of its CDR3 amino acid sequence and its V-gene family, and reads without a unique V-gene family were dropped. As a way to deal with suspected cross-contamination and a sequencing artifact, a later analysis dropped nearly 600 nucleotide sequences that were highly shared and had low generation probability. In a later analysis, a clonal expansion index was calculated for each public chain from normalized within-repertoire ranks of inferred template counts. In a later analysis, generation probabilities were computed using a VDJ recombination model fitted to out-of-frame rearrangements, and the results were checked against IGoR. Hypergeometric tests were used in a later analysis to score TCR-TCR, TCR-HLA and TCR-CMV co-occurrence, with a repertoire-size bias correction applied to the TCR pairs. In a later analysis, false discovery rates were estimated by permuting HLA or CMV assignments 20 times. In a later analysis, co-occurring TCRs were grouped using DBSCAN, with TCRdist sequence similarity added in when clustering inside HLA-allele-positive subsets. For co-occurrence clustering, repertoires with fewer than 30,000 or more than 120,000 public chains were excluded, along with roughly 5 repertoires with anomalous nucleotide sharing. TCRdb mirrors the immuneACCESS table, restricted to in-frame sequences. Some clones are absent from its copies; in checked studies, under half trace to an unresolved V gene, and the reason for the others is unknown. V and J calls and clone size follow that table, whereas D and trimming were derived from the DNA. The sample records 150,000 or so clones, roughly 80% of which are singletons. Together, the top ten hold approximately 0.8% of the sample.

The TCR originated in a woman aged 18-35 years in good health and CMV-seronegative. The chain was built from TRBV28 and TRBJ2-5, with the D gene too uncertain to name. The J call may be in error: the DNA end matches TRBJ2-7 better. Sequencing was performed on PBMCs. CDR3 region: CASSFRYEQYF. The sequenced DNA is TGTGCCAGCAGTTTCCGATACGAGCAGTACTTC.